This T cell receptor (beta chain) was identified in a study of metastatic and nonmetastatic thyroid tumors. Whole-study context: Peripheral blood and tumor or nodule samples from malignant and benign thyroid patients were compared.

In the study's own analysis: A distant-metastasis classifier for papillary thyroid cancer was built using CDR3 differences across clinicopathological groups. MiXCR reprocessed the PCR reads for TCRdb. TCRdb, not the original authors, processed these V and J calls. Of roughly 16,000 clones in the sample, 25% were seen once. This clone has at least ten counts. There are 18 residues in the CDR3. Trimming stripped 0 bases from V and 3 bases from J, with 17 bases between. Looked up from germline, CDR1 is MNHEY and CDR2 is SVGAGI. Patients had received no treatment of any kind before thyroid surgery. This TCR was sampled from a female donor with papillary thyroid cancer or a benign thyroid nodule (not recorded which). Some clones in this sample may be carry-over from other donors' samples. The sequenced sample consisted of adjacent normal tissue. V is TRBV6-5 and J is TRBJ2-2; no clear D gene. CDR3 in DNA: TGTGCCAGCAGTTACTCGAGGCCATCCTACAGCCACACCGGGGAGCTGTTTTTT. Amino acids: CASSYSRPSYSHTGELFF.